The present T cell receptor (beta chain) was sequenced within a study of blood T cell repertoires in COVID-19. V lost 2 bases to trimming and J lost 10 bases; unmatched junction nucleotides: 8. The CDR3 is made up of 15 amino acids. Germline V gene data show CDR1 as MNHEY and CDR2 as SVGAGI. Original methodology: From reference gene primer amplification, estimates of nucleated cell counts were derived. TCRdb keeps only in-frame clones here, not all; method: immunoSEQ multiplex PCR. V, J and clone size reflect that table, while D and trimming were determined from the DNA. The table has over 85,000 clones, 76% seen once.

The clonotype originates from a woman older than 75 with acute or convalescent COVID-19. The chain recombines TRBV6-5 with TRBJ1-4; TRBD1 aligns across 9 bases. The sample comprised peripheral blood. The CDR3, as DNA: TGTGCCAGCAGTTACCGGACAGGGGAGACGTCAAAACTGTTTTTT. It codes for CASSYRTGETSKLFF.